These 20 T cell receptor beta chains originate from one sample sequenced in a study of blood T cell repertoires in COVID-19. This table comes from immunoSEQ multiplex PCR, and its TCRdb copy is limited to in-frame clones, with some not included. This table holds around 420,000 clones, roughly 88% found once. The sample was PBMCs or T cells enriched from blood (not recorded which). These TCRs come from a woman aged 40 to 50 with acute COVID-19.

The chain combines TRBV3-1 (or the pseudogene TRBV3-2) with TRBJ1-6, with 11 bases aligning to TRBD1. This CDR3 contains 17 residues. J lost 7 bases, V lost 2 bases, and 7 bases had no gene match. In germline, CDR1 is LGHDT, CDR2 YNNKEL (reference sequence). CDR3 sequence reads: CASSQTGGTGGNSPLHF. The CDR3 DNA follows: TGTGCCAGCAGCCAAACAGGAGGGACAGGGGGAAATTCACCCCTCCACTTT.

This chain links TRBV11-2 with TRBJ2-3, with 7 bases fitting TRBD2. CDR1 SGHAT and CDR2 FQNNGV come from the germline V gene. This CDR3 comprises 14 residues. The J segment lost 1 base and the V segment lost 5 bases, leaving 3 bases of the junction unmatched. The CDR3: CASSLLAGTDTQYF. The CDR3 DNA follows: TGTGCCAGCAGCCTCCTAGCGGGCACAGATACGCAGTATTTT.

This chain joins TRBV21-1 and TRBJ1-1; the D call in the table, TRBD1, was not verified against the DNA. TRBV21-1 counts as a pseudogene. This CDR3 has 14 residues. The CDR3, as DNA: TGTGCCAGCAGCAAAGTGGCCGCGAACACTGAAGCTTTCTTT. Amino acids: CASSKVAANTEAFF.

The sample holds one count of this clone. The rearrangement joins TRBV9 to TRBJ1-4, with 12 bases lining up with TRBD1. V lost 4 bases to trimming and J lost 13 bases; unmatched junction nucleotides: 8. Germline CDR1 and CDR2: SGDLS and YYNGEE. The CDR3 is made up of 14 amino acids. This CDR3 reads CASSPGTGGAGLFF. The CDR3 region has the DNA TGTGCCAGCAGCCCGGGGACAGGGGGCGCGGGACTGTTTTTT.

This clone appeared once. The chain couples TRBV2 to TRBJ2-3; 7 bases map to TRBD1. This CDR3 spans 14 amino acids. The V and J ends lost 5 bases and 5 bases, in that order; junction bases with no gene match: 7. The germline gives CDR1 SNHLY, CDR2 FYNNEI. The CDR3 spells CASSPGTVIDTQYF. The CDR3 DNA sequence: TGTGCCAGCAGTCCAGGGACAGTTATAGATACGCAGTATTTT.

This rearrangement joins TRBV7-8 to TRBJ1-5; D remains ambiguous. CDR1 and CDR2 (germline): SGHVS, FQNEAQ. CDR3 length equals 14 residues. V dropped 2 bases and J dropped 0 bases, with 5 bases sitting between them. Here the CDR3 reads CASSLSDSNQPQHF. Here the CDR3 DNA reads TGTGCCAGCAGCTTATCAGATAGCAATCAGCCCCAGCATTTT.

The gene calls are TRBV5-1 and TRBJ2-7, with 9 nucleotides matching TRBD2. Germline CDR1 is SGHRS and CDR2 is YFSETQ. V lost 3 bases, J lost 0 bases, and 4 bases stayed unmatched. The CDR3 is made up of 15 amino acids. The CDR3 spells CASSSERGVSYEQYF. The CDR3 DNA sequence: TGCGCCAGCAGCTCTGAGCGGGGGGTCTCCTACGAGCAGTACTTC. The whole variable domain, remainder taken from reference TRBV5-1 and TRBJ2-7, is KAGVTQTPRYLIKTRGQQVTLSCSPISGHRSVSWYQQTPGQGLQFLFEYFSETQRNKGNFPGRFSGRQFSNSRSEMNVSTLELGDSALYLCASSSERGVSYEQYFGPGTRLTVT.

The chain's CDR3 is CASTIVGGQLNYGYTF. The CDR3 nucleotides are TGTGCCAGTACCATAGTCGGGGGTCAGCTTAACTATGGCTACACCTTC. The rearrangement links TRBV19 to TRBJ1-2; a possible D gene is TRBD1 (5 bases). Germline loops: CDR1 LNHDA, CDR2 SQIVND (reference sequence). CDR3 length equals 16 residues. The germline V and J ends were trimmed by 7 bases and 1 base, with 19 bases remaining between them.

This chain uses TRBV5-1 with TRBJ2-3, with D maybe TRBD2 (6 bases). Trimming removed 8 bases at V and 4 bases at J, with 26 bases between. This CDR3 has 17 residues. Germline values: CDR1 SGHRS, CDR2 YFSETQ. CDR3 region: CASTPWRGGMSADTQYF. Here the CDR3 DNA reads TGCGCCAGTACCCCCTGGAGGGGTGGAATGAGCGCAGATACGCAGTATTTT.

The chain combines TRBV2 with TRBJ1-5; TRBD1 agrees at 9 bases. The CDR3 length is 14 residues. Germline CDR1 reads SNHLY; CDR2 reads FYNNEI. The junction had 8 bases not matched to a gene; V was cut back by 5 bases and J by 9 bases. The CDR3 DNA sequence: TGTGCCAGCAGTCCTAACAGGGGGCTGTCGCCCCAGCATTTT. Protein: CASSPNRGLSPQHF.

This chain links TRBV3-1 (or the pseudogene TRBV3-2) with TRBJ2-7; 7 bases fit TRBD1. Germline CDR1 and CDR2: LGHDT and YNNKEL (reference sequence). The CDR3 is made up of 14 amino acids. The trim removed 4 bases at V and 3 bases at J, leaving 6 bases unmatched. The CDR3 reads CASSPRQGFYEQYF. For the CDR3, the DNA is TGTGCCAGCAGCCCCAGACAGGGATTCTACGAGCAGTACTTC.

The chain employs TRBV7-2 and TRBJ2-3; a possible D gene is TRBD2 (7 bases). The CDR3 covers 14 residues. Germline V gene lookup returns CDR1 SGHTA and CDR2 FQGNSA. Trimming stripped 8 bases from V and 2 bases from J, with 14 bases between. In DNA, the CDR3 is TGTGCCAGCCGAAGGGGGGGCCCCACAGATACGCAGTATTTT. Residues: CASRRGGPTDTQYF.

This chain joins TRBV3-1 (or the pseudogene TRBV3-2) and TRBJ2-7, with D hard to call. Germline V lookup: CDR1 LGHDT, CDR2 YNNKEL (reference sequence). The CDR3 runs to 15 residues. The V gene lost 1 base and the J gene lost 4 bases, with 14 bases spanning the gap. CDR3 region: CASSQGVLGVYEQYF. CDR3 DNA: TGTGCCAGCAGCCAAGGGGTATTGGGCGTGTACGAGCAGTACTTC.

The V gene is TRBV7-9, the J gene TRBJ2-1, with 10 bases lining up with TRBD1. Germline V CDR1 and CDR2: SEHNR, FQNEAQ (reference sequence). Unmatched junction bases numbered 3, after V lost 4 bases and J lost 3 bases. The CDR3 has 15 amino acids. CDR3 sequence reads: CASSSWTGGYNEQFF. The CDR3 nucleotides read TGTGCCAGCAGCTCTTGGACAGGGGGCTACAATGAGCAGTTCTTC.

The chain joins TRBV7-2 to TRBJ1-1; maybe TRBD1 (5 bases). This CDR3 has 14 amino acids. V lost 0 bases to trimming and J lost 5 bases, with 10 bases between them. Germline V gives CDR1 SGHTA, CDR2 FQGNSA. CDR3 protein: CASSLALRGTEAFF. In DNA form, the CDR3 reads TGTGCCAGCAGCTTAGCGCTAAGGGGTACTGAAGCTTTCTTT.

The chain uses TRBV29-1 and TRBJ2-3; D unclear. The V and J ends lost 3 bases and 3 bases respectively, with 7 bases between them. The CDR3 spans 12 residues. CDR1 is SQVTM, CDR2 ANQGSEA, per germline. The CDR3 sequence is CSVDPVTDTQYF. The DNA for the CDR3 is TGCAGCGTTGATCCCGTTACAGATACGCAGTATTTT.

The chain joins TRBV5-4 to TRBJ1-2, with TRBD1 matching 9 bases. This CDR3 has 13 amino acids. Germline V gives CDR1 SGHNT, CDR2 YYREEE (reference sequence). The V segment lost 4 bases and the J segment 8 bases; nucleotides outside the gene matches: 6. The CDR3 coding sequence is TGTGCCAGCAGCGAAGGGACAGGGACGGGCTACACCTTC. Protein product: CASSEGTGTGYTF.

The chain combines TRBV9 with TRBJ2-2; no reliable D call. In germline, CDR1 is SGDLS, CDR2 YYNGEE. V gave up 0 bases and J gave up 7 bases, with 4 bases separating them. The CDR3 runs 12 residues. The CDR3 DNA sequence: TGTGCCAGCAGCGTAGTCAACGGGGAGCTGTTTTTT. Protein sequence: CASSVVNGELFF.

The chain is built from TRBV25-1 and TRBJ1-6; weak D call: TRBD1 (5 bases). With 7 bases removed from V and 8 bases from J, the gap between germline ends came to 18 bases. CDR1 MGHDK and CDR2 SYGVNS come from the germline V gene. The CDR3 has 15 amino acids. CDR3 nucleotide sequence: TGTGCCAGCAAGTCCAGGGTCGGATCGGATTCACCCCTCCACTTT. It translates to CASKSRVGSDSPLHF.

The chain combines TRBV10-2 with TRBJ2-7; TRBD2 might be the D (7 bases). The CDR3 contains 16 residues. Germline V gene sequence: CDR1 WSHSY, CDR2 SAAADI. Trimming took 0 bases from V and 0 from J, leaving 12 bases between them. The CDR3 bases are TGCGCCAGCAGTGAGTCCGGCGGGGGCACCTCCTACGAGCAGTACTTC. Translating gives CASSESGGGTSYEQYF.